The rows below give T cell receptor beta chains drawn from one sample of a study of cytomegalovirus exposure and HLA in healthy donors. Assay used: immunoSEQ multiplex PCR; TCRdb lists only in-frame clones, some missing. Of about 89,000 clones in the sample, 63% were seen once. The sample taken for sequencing was PBMCs. The origin of the receptors is a woman in her thirties in good health and CMV-seronegative. Both conserved end residues are part of each CDR3. A D gene is named only where the DNA matches it firmly. Clone sizes are given selectively: once, few, many, or a class where the clone is expanded.

d_call	v_call	j_call	clone_size	cdr3_aa	cdr3_nt
TRBD2	TRBV27	TRBJ2-7	NA	CASSRAPGTSGRFSYEQYF	TGTGCCAGCAGTCGCGCACCCGGGACTAGCGGGAGGTTCTCCTACGAGCAGTACTTC
TRBD2	TRBV4-2	TRBJ2-1	NA	CASSQDFQGLAGVNEQFF	TGTGCCAGCAGCCAAGATTTTCAGGGACTAGCGGGAGTCAATGAGCAGTTCTTC
NA	TRBV7-9	TRBJ2-7	NA	CASSDNRPYEQYF	TGTGCCAGCAGCGACAATCGGCCCTACGAGCAGTACTTC
NA	TRBV7-8	TRBJ1-2	NA	CASSPARDFLNYGYTF	TGTGCCAGCAGCCCCGCCCGAGATTTTTTGAACTATGGCTACACCTTC
TRBD1	TRBV5-1	TRBJ2-2	NA	CASSLADRAGTGELFF	TGCGCCAGCAGCTTGGCCGACAGGGCGGGCACCGGGGAGCTGTTTTTT
NA	TRBV29-1	TRBJ2-1	NA	CSVEWYDLSSYNEQFF	TGCAGCGTTGAATGGTATGACTTATCCTCCTACAATGAGCAGTTCTTC
NA	TRBV5-1	TRBJ2-1	few	CASSLWGQRGGQFF	TGCGCCAGCAGCCTTTGGGGTCAGCGAGGGGGGCAGTTCTTC
NA	TRBV7-8	TRBJ1-2	NA	CASSLGSYGYTF	TGTGCCAGCAGCTTAGGCAGCTATGGCTACACCTTC
NA	TRBV6-6	TRBJ1-2	NA	CASSYSEDHYGYTF	TGTGCCAGCAGTTACTCGGAGGACCACTATGGCTACACCTTC
TRBD1	TRBV5-1	TRBJ2-5	NA	CASNTGTAKQETQYF	TGCGCCAGCAATACCGGGACAGCGAAACAAGAGACCCAGTACTTC
TRBD2	TRBV5-1	TRBJ2-3	NA	CASSARTSGTDTQYF	TGCGCCAGCAGCGCCAGGACTAGCGGCACAGATACGCAGTATTTT
TRBD2	TRBV5-1	TRBJ2-1	NA	CASSLALAGSYNEQFF	TGCGCCAGCAGCTTGGCGCTAGCGGGCTCCTACAATGAGCAGTTCTTC
TRBD1	TRBV27	TRBJ1-1	NA	CASSAPGQGRRAFF	TGTGCCAGCAGTGCCCCCGGACAGGGGCGGCGGGCTTTCTTT
NA	TRBV19	TRBJ2-7	few	CASSIQGGYEQYF	TGTGCCAGTAGTATCCAGGGTGGGTACGAGCAGTACTTC
TRBD2	TRBV5-1	TRBJ2-2	NA	CASSPSLAGGSGTGELFF	TGCGCCAGCAGCCCGAGTCTGGCGGGAGGTTCTGGCACCGGGGAGCTGTTTTTT
NA	TRBV19	TRBJ1-1	few	CASPAPGEGRTAFF	TGTGCCAGCCCCGCGCCAGGGGAGGGGAGGACGGCTTTCTTT
NA	TRBV7-9	TRBJ2-1	many	CASSSGWEENEQFF	TGTGCCAGCAGCTCCGGGTGGGAGGAAAATGAGCAGTTCTTC